A single sample is the source of the 29 T cell receptor beta chains below, sequenced in a study of blood T cells in healthy people across ages. The use of a sample-barcoded 5' primer and a J-beta primer mix characterized a second PCR of roughly 6 to 11 cycles. TCRdb itself ran the 5' RACE reads through MiXCR, one entry per CDR3 protein. Of roughly 800,000 distinct CDR3 sequences in the sample, roughly 60% were seen once. What was sequenced was blood. These receptors originate from a young man in good health.

The V and J genes are TRBV12-5 and TRBJ2-1, with TRBD2 as a possible D gene (5 bases). The length of the CDR3 is 12 residues. Germline-derived CDR1 and CDR2 are LGHNT and FRNRAP. Trimming shortened V by 6 bases and J by 6 bases, and 9 bases separated the two germline ends. CDR3 sequence (DNA): TGTGCTAGTGGCCCCACTAGCAATGAGCAGTTCTTC. Residues: CASGPTSNEQFF.

This clonotype has only a few counts. The chain carries TRBV6-2 or TRBV6-3 and TRBJ1-2; the D gene is possibly TRBD1 (5 bases). This CDR3 is 21 amino acids long. Trimming stripped 2 bases from V and 4 bases from J, with 32 bases between. Germline CDR1 is MNHEY and CDR2 is SVGEGT. The CDR3 nucleotides are TGTGCCAGCAGTTACGCTACGAAGATGATGGCGAGGGGAAAGGGCCTCTATGGCTACACCTTC. Its protein is CASSYATKMMARGKGLYGYTF.

The J gene is TRBJ2-3, the V gene TRBV29-1; 11 positions match TRBD2. Germline V lookup: CDR1 SQVTM, CDR2 ANQGSEA. This CDR3 contains 14 residues. Trimming removed 7 bases from V and 5 bases from J; junction bases left unmatched: 8. CDR3 coding DNA: TGCAGCGCTACACTAGCGGGGGCGGAAGATACGCAGTATTTT. Protein sequence: CSATLAGAEDTQYF.

This chain links TRBV6-2 or TRBV6-3 with TRBJ1-1; D call uncertain. The CDR3 sequence is 14 residues long. Germline V gene lookup returns CDR1 MNHEY and CDR2 SVGEGT. Trimming removed 2 bases from V and 3 bases from J, with 10 bases in between. The CDR3: CASSYGWRDTEAFF. CDR3 sequence (DNA): TGTGCCAGCAGTTACGGGTGGAGGGACACTGAAGCTTTCTTT.

This rearrangement joins TRBV7-6 to TRBJ2-7; D is tentatively TRBD1 or TRBD2 (5 bases each). The CDR3 has 15 residues. Trimming shortened V by 2 bases and J by 6 bases, and 17 bases separated the two germline ends. Germline V gene data show CDR1 as SGHVS and CDR2 as FNYEAQ. In DNA, the CDR3 is TGTGCCAGCAGCTTATTACGCGAGGGGTTAAGCGAGCAGTACTTC. This sequence encodes CASSLLREGLSEQYF.

This rearrangement joins TRBV5-1 to TRBJ2-3; 9 nucleotides line up with TRBD2. The CDR3 is 15 residues long. CDR1 is SGHRS and CDR2 is YFSETQ in the germline V gene. With 6 bases clipped from V and 2 bases from J, the junction kept 7 bases outside the gene matches. The CDR3 spells CASTQIAGATDTQYF. CDR3 bases: TGCGCCAGCACCCAAATAGCGGGGGCCACAGATACGCAGTATTTT.

The CDR3 coding sequence is TGTGCCAGCAGTTACGGGGACACAAAAAACATTCAGTACTTC. This codes for CASSYGDTKNIQYF. The chain recombines TRBV6-6 with TRBJ2-4; possibly TRBD1 for D (6 bases). In germline, CDR1 is MNHNY, CDR2 SVGAGI (reference sequence). V was shortened by 2 bases and J by 4 bases, with 9 bases between the two germline ends. The CDR3 totals 14 residues.

V usage is TRBV20-1 and J usage is TRBJ1-5; D call uncertain. The germline gives CDR1 DFQATT, CDR2 SNEGSKA (reference sequence). V was shortened by 7 bases and J by 1 base, with 8 bases between the two germline ends. CDR3 size: 12 residues. The CDR3 reads CSGRESNQPQHF. In DNA, the CDR3 is TGCAGTGGGAGGGAGAGCAATCAGCCCCAGCATTTT.

The chain couples TRBV7-2 to TRBJ1-5, with D unclear. Germline V gene sequence: CDR1 SGHTA, CDR2 FQGNSA. The CDR3 runs 15 residues. Trimming removed 4 bases from V and 3 bases from J, with 13 bases in between. This CDR3 reads CASSSSGPTNQPQHF. In DNA, the CDR3 is TGTGCCAGCAGCTCATCGGGCCCCACCAATCAGCCCCAGCATTTT.

The V call is TRBV6-5, the J call TRBJ2-1; the D gene is possibly TRBD1 (5 bases). The germline V gene has CDR1 MNHEY and CDR2 SVGAGI. The V gene lost 6 bases and the J gene lost 9 bases, with 15 bases spanning the gap. The CDR3 totals 13 residues. CDR3 DNA: TGTGCCAGCAGCGGACAACCGGCTGGTGAGCAGTTCTTC. Protein sequence: CASSGQPAGEQFF.

The chain joins TRBV28 to TRBJ1-4; 7 positions agree with TRBD1. The V and J ends lost 10 bases and 8 bases, in that order; junction bases with no gene match: 7. Per germline, CDR1 MDHEN and CDR2 SYDVKM. The CDR3 has 12 residues. CDR3 nucleotide sequence: TGTGCCACCGACAAGGGGGCAGAAAAACTGTTTTTT. Translating gives CATDKGAEKLFF. The full variable domain, its missing parts supplied by reference TRBV28 and TRBJ1-4, is DVKVTQSSRYLVKRTGEKVFLECVQDMDHENMFWYRQDPGLGLRLIYFSYDVKMKEKGDIPEGYSVSREKKERFSLILESASTNQTSMYLCATDKGAEKLFFGSGTQLSVL.

This clonotype has just one count. This chain uses TRBV5-1 with TRBJ2-3, with a weak D call TRBD2 (5 bases). The length of the CDR3 is 15 residues. CDR1 and CDR2 (germline): SGHRS, YFSETQ. V dropped 0 bases and J dropped 3 bases, with 11 bases sitting between them. The CDR3 nucleotides are TGCGCCAGCAGCTTGGAGCTAGCAAGTACAGATACGCAGTATTTT. As protein: CASSLELASTDTQYF.

V and J are TRBV12-3 or TRBV12-4 and TRBJ2-1; the D gene is possibly TRBD1 (6 bases). The ends were cut back, 3 bases at V and 9 bases at J, with 18 bases in the middle. The CDR3 extends over 15 amino acids. CDR3 sequence reads: CASSFPVQGVAEQFF. The CDR3 nucleotides read TGTGCCAGCAGTTTTCCGGTACAGGGTGTCGCTGAGCAGTTCTTC.

The rearrangement uses TRBV6-5 and TRBJ2-1; 7 bases agree with TRBD2. Germline V CDR1 and CDR2: MNHEY, SVGAGI. Trimming took 2 bases from V and 0 from J; bases not matched to a gene: 1. There are 15 residues in the CDR3. DNA for the CDR3: TGTGCCAGCAGTTACACTAGCGCCTCCTACAATGAGCAGTTCTTC. It is translated as CASSYTSASYNEQFF.

The gene calls are TRBV25-1 and TRBJ2-7; possible D gene TRBD1, 6 bases. The CDR3 extends over 13 amino acids. CDR1 is MGHDK, CDR2 SYGVNS, per germline. Deletions cut 2 bases from V and 3 bases from J, with 8 bases between. In DNA form, the CDR3 reads TGTGCCAGCAGTGAACGGGACAACTACGAGCAGTACTTC. Translation: CASSERDNYEQYF.

This clonotype has a single count. The chain recombines TRBV5-1 with TRBJ2-5, with D perhaps matching TRBD1 or TRBD2 (5 bases each). Per germline, CDR1 SGHRS and CDR2 YFSETQ. V shed 4 bases and J shed 2 bases, with 15 bases lying between them. The CDR3 runs to 15 residues. The DNA of the CDR3 is TGCGCCAGCAGCCCCCATGGGACGGATCAAGAGACCCAGTACTTC. Translated: CASSPHGTDQETQYF.

The V gene is TRBV20-1, the J gene TRBJ2-4, with 7 bases matching TRBD1. This CDR3 has 13 residues. The germline gives CDR1 DFQATT, CDR2 SNEGSKA (reference sequence). The J segment lost 3 bases and the V segment lost 3 bases, leaving 2 bases of the junction unmatched. As DNA, the CDR3 is TGCAGTGCTAGTGGGGACAGCAAAAACATTCAGTACTTC. Encoded protein: CSASGDSKNIQYF.

CDR3 coding DNA: TGTGCCAGCATAATGGCCTACGAGCAGTACTTC. This gives the protein CASIMAYEQYF. The rearrangement joins TRBV6-1 to TRBJ2-5; D remains unclear. Matching the DNA end better, TRBJ2-7 makes the J call doubtful. The length of the CDR3 is 11 residues. Germline V gene sequence: CDR1 MNHNS, CDR2 SASEGT.

About this clonotype: One end of the junction is discordant with germline, which a read error may explain. The genes are TRBV11-2 and TRBJ2-3; possibly TRBD2 for D (5 bases). The CDR3 has 16 residues. The V gene's germline CDR1 is SGHAT and CDR2 FQNNGV. The CDR3 reads CASSLGGRVGTDTRYF. In DNA form, the CDR3 reads TGTGCCAGCAGCCTAGGTGGGCGGGTCGGCACAGATACGCGGTATTTT.

The chain combines TRBV27 with TRBJ2-1; the D is unclear. With 5 bases removed from V and 0 bases from J, the gap between germline ends came to 17 bases. CDR3 length equals 17 residues. Germline V lookup: CDR1 MNHEY, CDR2 SMNVEV (reference sequence). The CDR3 nucleotides read TGTGCCAGCAGTCCAACCGACCCTTGGAGCTCCTACAATGAGCAGTTCTTC. Its translation is CASSPTDPWSSYNEQFF.

The chain joins TRBV13 to TRBJ2-7; 7 nucleotides match TRBD2. Trimming at V came to 0 bases and at J to 4 bases, leaving 12 bases not matched to a gene. Germline V lookup: CDR1 PRHDT, CDR2 FYEKMQ (reference sequence). The CDR3 runs to 17 residues. CDR3 in DNA: TGTGCCAGCAGCTTAGGTTTAGGACGAGCGGGGTCTTACGAGCAGTACTTC. Translation gives CASSLGLGRAGSYEQYF.

This chain links TRBV6-1 with TRBJ2-3; D possibly corresponds to TRBD2 (5 bases). From germline, CDR1 is MNHNS and CDR2 SASEGT. V lost 4 bases, J lost 0 bases, and 17 bases lay in between. The CDR3 spans 17 residues. The CDR3 DNA reads as TGTGCCAGCAGTGGCCGGGATCCGAAAACTAGCACAGATACGCAGTATTTT. Residues: CASSGRDPKTSTDTQYF.

V usage is TRBV27 and J usage is TRBJ1-5; 9 nucleotides agree with TRBD1. The CDR3 contains 14 residues. The trim removed 7 bases at V and 6 bases at J, leaving 7 bases unmatched. The germline CDR1 and CDR2 sequences are MNHEY and SMNVEV (reference sequence). The CDR3 DNA sequence: TGTGCCAGCACTACCGGACAGGGGAGTCAGCCCCAGCATTTT. It is translated as CASTTGQGSQPQHF.

Worth noting for this clonotype: This clone may be a read error of a much larger clone one base away. This sequence joins TRBV27 and TRBJ1-2; D ambiguous. The ends were cut back, 5 bases at V and 1 base at J, with 14 bases in the middle. CDR3 length equals 15 residues. Germline CDR1 is MNHEY and CDR2 is SMNVEV (reference sequence). The CDR3 DNA reads TGTGCCAGCAGTCTTTTCTCTTCAGTTAACTATGGCTACACCTTC. This gives the protein CASSLFSSVNYGYTF.

This clonotype was recorded a few times. The J gene is TRBJ2-7, the V gene TRBV20-1; 8 nucleotides line up with TRBD2. Losses at the gene ends were 5 bases for V and 5 bases for J; bases not matched to a gene: 11. The CDR3 totals 14 residues. Germline assignment: CDR1 DFQATT and CDR2 SNEGSKA (reference sequence). The DNA of the CDR3 is TGCAGTGCTGAAACCGGGACTAGAGGTGACGAGCAGTACTTC. It encodes CSAETGTRGDEQYF.

The J gene is TRBJ2-3, the V gene TRBV20-1, with TRBD2 matching 12 bases. V was pared by 5 bases and J by 0 bases, with 12 bases of the junction left unmatched. Germline assignment: CDR1 DFQATT and CDR2 SNEGSKA (reference sequence). This CDR3 has 18 residues. The CDR3 is CSARRTSGEISSTDTQYF. In DNA, the CDR3 is TGCAGTGCTCGCAGGACTAGCGGGGAGATCTCTAGCACAGATACGCAGTATTTT.

V usage is TRBV30 and J usage is TRBJ2-1; 10 positions match TRBD2. Germline trimming cut 4 bases from V and 10 bases from J; bases unmatched to any gene: 1. Looked up from germline, CDR1 is GTSNPN and CDR2 is SVGIG (reference sequence). The CDR3 spans 11 residues. Here the CDR3 reads CAWTLAGEQFF. Written as DNA, the CDR3 is TGTGCCTGGACACTAGCGGGAGAGCAGTTCTTC.

A note on this clonotype: A much larger clone sits a single nucleotide away, making a read error possible. The J gene is TRBJ2-1, the V gene TRBV10-3; no clear D gene. In germline, CDR1 is ENHRY, CDR2 SYGVKD. Trimming removed 0 bases at V and 5 bases at J, with 8 bases between. This CDR3 region has 14 residues. The CDR3 DNA reads TGTGCCATCAGTGAGTCGAGTCTCCACAATGAGCAGTTCTTC. It codes for CAISESSLHNEQFF.

This rearrangement joins TRBV6-6 to TRBJ2-5; D unresolved. This CDR3 has 14 amino acids. Per germline, CDR1 MNHNY and CDR2 SVGAGI (reference sequence). Deletions cut 8 bases from V and 3 bases from J, with 16 bases between. The CDR3 DNA reads as TGTGCCAGCTCAAATACGGAGCAGAAAGAGACCCAGTACTTC. Translating gives CASSNTEQKETQYF.